The T cell receptor beta chain described here comes from a study of T cell responses to AZD1222 COVID-19 vaccine. Study results and caveats: Nearly half of spike-specific TCRs reportedly go after variant regions that carry no mutations. Recipients of two AZD1222 doses showed rising Spike-specific TCR breadth and depth.

This clone was seen just once. Its antigen is currently unknown. Data came from immunoSEQ multiplex PCR; TCRdb stores just in-frame clones and leaves some out. The sample contains roughly 120,000 clones, roughly 87% of which appear only once. CDR3 length equals 13 residues. In germline, CDR1 is KGHDR, CDR2 SFDVKD. V was pared by 7 bases and J by 4 bases, with 5 bases of the junction left unmatched. The sequence was obtained from an adult in good health. The sample here was peripheral blood, taken on day 0 of AZD1222 vaccination. This rearrangement joins TRBV24-1 to TRBJ1-2; 7 positions agree with TRBD1. The CDR3 is CATRGAGGYGYTF. CDR3 nucleotide sequence: TGTGCCACCAGAGGCGCAGGGGGCTATGGCTACACCTTC.